The source of this T cell receptor (beta chain) is a study of early T cells in non-severe SARS-CoV-2 infection. Across the whole study: Sequencing used unsorted whole-blood bulk RNA, so chains lack pairing. Study findings and constraints: Matching against VDJdb likely underestimated virus-specific expansions, favoring anti-spike CD8.

Unique molecular identifiers were added to individual cDNA molecules. MiXCR, run by TCRdb on the 5' RACE reads, gives a single entry per CDR3 protein. The table shows approximately 77,000 distinct CDR3 sequences, with 10% to 15% occurring only once. Trimming pared 6 bases from V and 7 bases from J, leaving 21 bases between. The CDR3 length is 16 residues. This clonotype was seen only a few times. What it binds is unknown. The chain carries TRBV12-3 or TRBV12-4 and TRBJ2-2; D is possibly TRBD2 (6 bases). The material was whole blood, obtained at baseline. This sequence originates from an adult who was a healthcare worker with PCR-confirmed SARS-CoV-2 infection or an uninfected control (not recorded which). The donor label of this sample is uncertain. DNA for the CDR3: TGTGCCAGCAGCCTAAGGGACTCCCCGCATGGCGGGGAGCTGTTTTTT. As protein: CASSLRDSPHGGELFF.